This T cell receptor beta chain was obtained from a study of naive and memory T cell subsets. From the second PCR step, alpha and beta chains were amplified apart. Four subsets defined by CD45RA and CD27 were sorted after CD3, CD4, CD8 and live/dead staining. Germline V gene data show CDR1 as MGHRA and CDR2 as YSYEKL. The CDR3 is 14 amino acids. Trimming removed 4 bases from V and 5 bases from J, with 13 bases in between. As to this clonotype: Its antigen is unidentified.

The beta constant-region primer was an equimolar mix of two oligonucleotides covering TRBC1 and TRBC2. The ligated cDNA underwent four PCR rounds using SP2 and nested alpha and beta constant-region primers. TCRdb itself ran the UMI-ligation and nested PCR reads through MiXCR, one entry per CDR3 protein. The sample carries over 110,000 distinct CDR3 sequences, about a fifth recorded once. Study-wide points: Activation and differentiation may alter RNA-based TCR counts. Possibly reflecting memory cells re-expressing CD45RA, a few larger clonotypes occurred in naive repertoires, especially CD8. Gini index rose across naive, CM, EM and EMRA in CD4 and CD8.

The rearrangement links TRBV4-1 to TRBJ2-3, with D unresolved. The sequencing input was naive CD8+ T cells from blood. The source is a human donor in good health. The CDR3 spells CASSLETERDTQYF. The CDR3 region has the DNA TGCGCCAGCAGCCTGGAAACCGAAAGAGATACGCAGTATTTT.